What follows are 26 T cell receptor beta chains derived from one specimen sequenced in a study of blood T cell repertoires in COVID-19. TCRdb's copy holds only in-frame clones and misses some; the assay was immunoSEQ multiplex PCR. The sample records about 110,000 clones, under 75% being singletons. Material: peripheral blood. Receptors were obtained from a man older than 75 with acute or convalescent COVID-19.

CDR3: CASSAGTGGSYGYTF. CDR3 DNA sequence: TGTGCCAGCAGTGCGGGGACAGGGGGAAGCTATGGCTACACCTTC. This chain joins TRBV6-4 and TRBJ1-2; 11 bases align to TRBD1. Per germline, CDR1 MRHNA and CDR2 SNTAGT. This CDR3 has 15 residues. Trimming removed 4 bases from V and 4 bases from J; junction bases left unmatched: 5.

The chain uses TRBV19 and TRBJ1-2, with 7 bases lining up with TRBD1. Germline V gene data show CDR1 as LNHDA and CDR2 as SQIVND (reference sequence). This CDR3 contains 15 residues. V shed 3 bases and J 0 bases; nucleotides not matched to a gene: 4. CDR3 bases: TGTGCCAGTAGTATGCAGGGGGGACCTAACTATGGCTACACCTTC. It specifies CASSMQGGPNYGYTF.

This clone was detected a few times. The chain couples TRBV12-3 or TRBV12-4 to TRBJ1-5; D is unclear. The CDR3 runs 13 residues. Deletions cut 6 bases from V and 0 bases from J, with 6 bases between. DNA for the CDR3: TGTGCCAGCAGGGTCGGTAGCAATCAGCCCCAGCATTTT. Translation: CASRVGSNQPQHF.

The chain has TRBV6-5 and TRBJ1-5; 8 nucleotides line up with TRBD1. This CDR3 spans 15 amino acids. Unmatched junction bases numbered 3, after V lost 4 bases and J lost 1 base. Germline V gene data show CDR1 as MNHEY and CDR2 as SVGAGI. The CDR3 reads CASSFRTGSNQPQHF. The CDR3 bases are TGTGCCAGCAGTTTTCGGACAGGGAGCAATCAGCCCCAGCATTTT.

This clone showed up just a few times. The chain has TRBV2 and TRBJ2-1; the match to TRBD2 covers 9 bases. V was clipped by 6 bases and J by 4 bases; unmatched bases: 7. The germline V gene encodes CDR1 SNHLY and CDR2 FYNNEI. The CDR3 extends over 15 amino acids. CDR3 DNA: TGTGCCAGCAGAGGGAATAGCGGGAGTTACAATGAGCAGTTCTTC. Amino acid sequence: CASRGNSGSYNEQFF.

V and J are TRBV21-1 and TRBJ2-7; the D segment call TRBD1 is taken from the table without a DNA check. TRBV21-1 is tagged as a pseudogene. This CDR3 has 15 amino acids. The CDR3 reads CASTWKDRGRDEQYF. The CDR3 coding sequence is TGTGCCAGCACGTGGAAAGACAGGGGAAGAGACGAGCAGTACTTC.

The chain links TRBV7-2 to TRBJ2-2; TRBD2 agrees at 8 bases. This CDR3 is built from 16 residues. J lost 6 bases, V lost 2 bases, and 8 bases had no gene match. Germline V CDR1 and CDR2: SGHTA, FQGNSA. CDR3 amino acids: CASSLRAGRASGELFF. DNA for the CDR3: TGTGCCAGCAGCTTAAGAGCCGGGAGGGCTTCCGGGGAGCTGTTTTTT.

The chain has TRBV19 and TRBJ2-1; 9 nucleotides match TRBD2. Per germline, CDR1 LNHDA and CDR2 SQIVND (reference sequence). The CDR3 sequence is 15 residues long. Germline trimming cut 3 bases from V and 9 bases from J; bases unmatched to any gene: 9. CDR3 region: CASSISSGRFIEQFF. In nucleotides, the CDR3 is TGTGCCAGTAGTATTTCCAGCGGGAGGTTTATTGAGCAGTTCTTC.

This clone was picked up many times. The rearrangement joins TRBV7-8 to TRBJ2-4, with TRBD2 matching over 7 bases. CDR3 length: 17 residues. Germline V lookup: CDR1 SGHVS, CDR2 FQNEAQ. The ends lost 1 base at V and 9 bases at J; junction bases unmatched: 15. Here the CDR3 reads CASSLGVSGSSQGIQYF. CDR3 sequence (DNA): TGTGCCAGCAGCTTAGGGGTTAGCGGGTCCAGCCAGGGCATTCAGTACTTC.

This chain uses TRBV2 with TRBJ1-2; the D is unclear. Trimming pared 4 bases from V and 8 bases from J, leaving 14 bases between. Germline CDR1 SNHLY, CDR2 FYNNEI. This CDR3 has 13 residues. CDR3 nucleotide sequence: TGTGCCAGCAGTGGGGCCGCCATTGGAGGCTACACCTTC. It specifies CASSGAAIGGYTF.

V and J are TRBV18 and TRBJ2-2, with 8 bases that match TRBD2. CDR3 length: 13 amino acids. Germline CDR1 and CDR2: KGHSH and LQKENI. V shed 8 bases, J shed 3 bases, and the junction held 2 bases outside the gene matches. The CDR3 DNA is TGTGCCAGCACACTAGCGGACACCGGGGAGCTGTTTTTT. Protein sequence: CASTLADTGELFF.

This clone has a handful of counts. This chain connects TRBV5-1 to TRBJ2-3, with a weak D call TRBD2 (6 bases). The CDR3 totals 15 residues. V gave up 4 bases and J gave up 4 bases, with 16 bases separating them. Germline V gene lookup returns CDR1 SGHRS and CDR2 YFSETQ. The CDR3 region has the DNA TGCGCCAGCAGCCCATTCCCGGGAGAGGCAGATACGCAGTATTTT. Translation gives CASSPFPGEADTQYF.

This clone has more than one count but fewer than ten. The V call is TRBV20-1, the J call TRBJ1-1, with 8 positions matching TRBD1. The germline V gene has CDR1 DFQATT and CDR2 SNEGSKA (reference sequence). The length of the CDR3 is 11 residues. With 6 bases clipped from V and 8 bases from J, the junction kept 5 bases outside the gene matches. The CDR3 here is CSANRDREAFF. In DNA, the CDR3 is TGCAGTGCAAACCGGGACAGGGAAGCTTTCTTT.

V gene TRBV7-2 combines with J gene TRBJ2-2; 15 bases align to TRBD2. The CDR3 is 17 residues long. Trimming at V came to 3 bases and at J to 4 bases, leaving 3 bases not matched to a gene. Germline CDR1 SGHTA, CDR2 FQGNSA. CDR3 in DNA: TGTGCCAGCAGCTTGGGGACTAGCGGGAGGTCCACCGGGGAGCTGTTTTTT. It yields the protein CASSLGTSGRSTGELFF. The whole variable domain, remainder taken from reference TRBV7-2 and TRBJ2-2, is GAGVSQSPSNKVTEKGKDVELRCDPISGHTALYWYRQSLGQGLEFLIYFQGNSAPDKSGLPSDRFSAERTGGSVSTLTIQRTQQEDSAVYLCASSLGTSGRSTGELFFGEGSRLTVL.

This clone was recorded a few times. The gene calls are TRBV19 and TRBJ1-1; D gene uncertain. Trimming pared 7 bases from V and 4 bases from J, leaving 13 bases between. The CDR3 has 13 amino acids. CDR1 is LNHDA and CDR2 is SQIVND in the germline V gene (reference sequence). The CDR3: CASTPGIGTEAFF. DNA of the CDR3: TGTGCCAGTACTCCCGGGATCGGCACTGAAGCTTTCTTT.

This clone was seen more than once but under ten times. The V and J genes are TRBV2 and TRBJ1-6, with 9 nucleotides matching TRBD1. The CDR3 totals 15 residues. Losses at the gene ends were 6 bases for V and 5 bases for J; bases not matched to a gene: 5. Germline V gene lookup returns CDR1 SNHLY and CDR2 FYNNEI. Here the CDR3 DNA reads TGTGCCAGCAGACGCGGACAGGGGAATAATTCACCCCTCCACTTT. Encoded protein: CASRRGQGNNSPLHF.

The chain recombines TRBV28 with TRBJ2-7; the match to TRBD1 covers 7 bases. CDR3 length equals 15 residues. Germline V gene data show CDR1 as MDHEN and CDR2 as SYDVKM. The V segment lost 2 bases and the J segment 7 bases; nucleotides outside the gene matches: 11. CDR3: CASSLPQGLRDEQYF. The CDR3 coding sequence is TGTGCCAGCAGTTTACCACAGGGGCTCCGAGATGAGCAGTACTTC.

V gene TRBV5-6 combines with J gene TRBJ2-7, with 8 nucleotides matching TRBD2. Germline assignment: CDR1 SGHDT and CDR2 YYEEEE. Germline trimming cut 0 bases from V and 0 bases from J; bases unmatched to any gene: 5. The CDR3 is 16 residues long. CDR3 sequence: CASSLAGRAFSYEQYF. The CDR3 DNA reads TGTGCCAGCAGCTTGGCCGGGAGGGCTTTCTCCTACGAGCAGTACTTC.

The chain employs TRBV6-1 and TRBJ1-1; D gene uncertain. Trimming took 5 bases from V and 6 from J, leaving 13 bases between them. Per the germline V gene, CDR1 is MNHNS and CDR2 is SASEGT. The CDR3 sequence is 13 residues long. The CDR3 spells CASSLSGDAEAFF. CDR3 in DNA: TGTGCCAGCAGTTTGTCGGGAGACGCTGAAGCTTTCTTT.

The genes are TRBV19 and TRBJ1-5; D is undetermined. The V gene's germline CDR1 is LNHDA and CDR2 SQIVND (reference sequence). The V end was cut by 3 bases, the J end by 7 bases, with 10 bases between. The CDR3 sequence is 13 residues long. The CDR3 is CASSIREDQPQHF. The CDR3 coding sequence is TGTGCCAGTAGTATTCGGGAGGACCAGCCCCAGCATTTT. The whole variable domain, remainder taken from reference TRBV19 and TRBJ1-5, is DGGITQSPKYLFRKEGQNVTLSCEQNLNHDAMYWYRQDPGQGLRLIYYSQIVNDFQKGDIAEGYSVSREKKESFPLTVTSAQKNPTAFYLCASSIREDQPQHFGDGTRLSIL.

The chain has TRBV6-6 and TRBJ2-7, with 10 bases fitting TRBD2. The ends lost 10 bases at V and 1 base at J; junction bases unmatched: 4. In germline, CDR1 is MNHNY, CDR2 SVGAGI (reference sequence). The CDR3 is made up of 13 amino acids. The DNA of the CDR3 is TGTGCCACCCTAGCGGGAGCGTCCTACGAGCAGTACTTC. This encodes CATLAGASYEQYF.

This chain links TRBV15 with TRBJ1-5, with D hard to call. Germline V gene data show CDR1 as LNHNV and CDR2 as YYDKDF (reference sequence). This CDR3 spans 14 amino acids. The V end lost 0 bases, the J end lost 0 bases, and 3 bases lay between the germline ends. The CDR3 reads CATSRDNSNQPQHF. CDR3 nucleotide sequence: TGTGCCACCAGCAGAGACAATAGCAATCAGCCCCAGCATTTT.

This clone came up a few times. The chain is built from TRBV4-1 and TRBJ1-6; D possibly corresponds to TRBD1 (5 bases). Trimming stripped 1 base from V and 10 bases from J, with 14 bases between. Germline V gene sequence: CDR1 MGHRA, CDR2 YSYEKL. There are 15 residues in the CDR3. The CDR3 here is CASSQVVEGQSPLHF. In DNA form, the CDR3 reads TGCGCCAGCAGCCAAGTGGTGGAGGGGCAATCACCCCTCCACTTT.

The chain uses TRBV7-2 and TRBJ1-2; 9 bases fit TRBD1. There are 15 residues in the CDR3. Germline lookup yields CDR1 SGHTA and CDR2 FQGNSA. With 5 bases clipped from V and 5 bases from J, the junction kept 9 bases outside the gene matches. The CDR3 reads CASSDRDRVWYGYTF. The CDR3 coding sequence is TGTGCCAGCAGCGACCGGGACAGGGTCTGGTATGGCTACACCTTC.

The genes are TRBV5-5 and TRBJ2-3, with D possibly matching TRBD2 (5 bases). Germline V gives CDR1 SGHKS, CDR2 YYEKEE (reference sequence). Trimming cost V 3 bases and J 0 bases, with 11 bases left between them. CDR3 length: 15 amino acids. CDR3 sequence: CASSSRAGSTDTQYF. The CDR3 DNA sequence: TGTGCCAGCAGCTCGCGGGCCGGGAGCACAGATACGCAGTATTTT.

This clone was detected only a few times. This chain joins TRBV24-1 and TRBJ2-1; D unclear. The germline gives CDR1 KGHDR, CDR2 SFDVKD. The V and J ends lost 3 bases and 7 bases respectively, with 9 bases between them. CDR3 size: 13 residues. The chain's CDR3 is CATSDPSTNEQFF. The CDR3 coding sequence is TGTGCCACCAGTGATCCTAGTACGAATGAGCAGTTCTTC.